This TCR beta chain was profiled in a study of T cells in Graves' hyperthyroidism and ophthalmopathy. This clonotype has ten or more counts. TCR beta CDR3 regions were amplified from RNA transcripts. Using the HTBI primer set, a first-round RT-PCR was run on the TCR CDR3. MiXCR, applied by TCRdb to the multiplex PCR reads, yields one record per CDR3 protein. Of about 320,000 distinct CDR3 sequences in the sample, about 15% were seen once. The V gene end was trimmed by 3 bases and the J gene end by 5 bases; junction bases not matched to a gene: 1. There are 13 residues in the CDR3. The sequence came from a man aged 25 to 40 with Graves' hyperthyroidism. The sample was blood. V and J are TRBV12-3 or TRBV12-4 and TRBJ1-5, with TRBD1 matching over 7 bases. The CDR3 loop reads CASSFQGDQPQHF. The CDR3 DNA sequence: TGTGCCAGCAGTTTCCAGGGGGATCAGCCCCAGCATTTT.